What follows describes a single T cell receptor beta chain. Its antigen is currently unknown. The CDR3 is made up of 15 amino acids. Unmatched junction bases numbered 6, after V lost 5 bases and J lost 7 bases. Germline V lookup: CDR1 MDHEN, CDR2 SYDVKM. It was with 60 Vbeta and 13 Jbeta primers that the PCR ran. Generated by immunoSEQ multiplex PCR, the TCRdb table keeps only in-frame clones and is missing some. Altogether 150,000 to 200,000 clones are present, roughly four fifths being singletons, with the ten largest covering less than 1%. This record comes from a study of cytomegalovirus exposure and HLA in healthy donors. Study-wide points: The authors assumed roughly uniform sequencing depth across donors for presence/absence analyses. After further analysis at a later stage, roughly 16,000 TCR beta sequences were associated with HLA alleles at 0.05 false discovery rate. Common viral pathogens seemed, in a later analysis, to connect with several of the most significant clusters. Reportedly, diagnosis of cytomegalovirus status by the classifier showed high specificity and sensitivity.

The source is a girl aged 2 to 9 in good health and CMV-seropositive. The sequenced sample was PBMCs. The chain combines TRBV28 with TRBJ2-1, with TRBD2 matching 12 bases. The CDR3 DNA reads as TGTGCCAGCAGTCCCACTAGCGGGAGGTGGAATGAGCAGTTCTTC. Protein: CASSPTSGRWNEQFF.